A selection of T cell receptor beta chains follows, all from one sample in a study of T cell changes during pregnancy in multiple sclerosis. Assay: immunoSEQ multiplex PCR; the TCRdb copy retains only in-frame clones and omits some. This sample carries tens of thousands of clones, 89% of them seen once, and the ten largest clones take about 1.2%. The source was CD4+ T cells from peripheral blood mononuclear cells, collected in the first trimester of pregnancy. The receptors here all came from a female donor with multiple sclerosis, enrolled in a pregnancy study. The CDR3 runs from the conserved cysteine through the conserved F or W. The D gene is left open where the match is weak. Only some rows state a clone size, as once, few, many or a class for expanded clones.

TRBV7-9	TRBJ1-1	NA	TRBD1	TGTGCCAGCAGCGTCCCGGGACAGCAGAACACTGAAGCTTTCTTT	CASSVPGQQNTEAFF
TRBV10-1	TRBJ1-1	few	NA	TGCGCCAGCAGTGAGTGGGTAGGGGGTGAAGCTTTCTTT	CASSEWVGGEAFF
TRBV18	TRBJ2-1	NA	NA	TGTGCCAGCTCACGTACTAGTAGCTGGGCCCCAGATGAGCAGTTCTTC	CASSRTSSWAPDEQFF
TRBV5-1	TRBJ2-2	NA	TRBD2	TGCGCCAGCAGCCCGAACAGCGGGGGGAACACCGGGGAGCTGTTTTTT	CASSPNSGGNTGELFF
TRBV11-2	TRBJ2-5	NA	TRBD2	TGTGCCAGCAGCCCCAGACTAGCGGGAGAAGAGACCCAGTACTTC	CASSPRLAGEETQYF
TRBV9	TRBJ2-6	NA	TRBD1	TGTGCCAGCAGCGTAGCTCCCTATACGACAGGGTCTGGGGCCAACGTCCTGACTTTC	CASSVAPYTTGSGANVLTF
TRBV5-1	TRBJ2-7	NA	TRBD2	TGCGCCAGCAGTGGACTAGCGGCGGGGAGTTACGAGCAGTACTTC	CASSGLAAGSYEQYF
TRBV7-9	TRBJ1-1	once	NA	TGTGCCAGCAGCTTTCAGATTGTGGGGCCCACTGAAGCTTTCTTT	CASSFQIVGPTEAFF
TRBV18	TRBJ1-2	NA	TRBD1	TGTGCCAGCTCACCCCCTAACGCGTACGGGACAGGGGGGTCAAACTATGGCTACACCTTC	CASSPPNAYGTGGSNYGYTF
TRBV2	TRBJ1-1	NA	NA	TGTGCCAGCAGTGGGGGCACCCTGAACACTGAAGCTTTCTTT	CASSGGTLNTEAFF
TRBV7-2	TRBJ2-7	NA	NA	TGTGCCAGCAGCTTAGGGCGACAGTGGACCTACGAGCAGTACTTC	CASSLGRQWTYEQYF
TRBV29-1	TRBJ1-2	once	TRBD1	TGCAGCGTTGCTGGTATCGGACACAGGGGGGGACTTCAGGATGGCTACACCTTC	CSVAGIGHRGGLQDGYTF
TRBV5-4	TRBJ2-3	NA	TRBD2	TGTGCCAGCAGCGCGTATCTAGCGGGAGGGCCGACAGATACGCAGTATTTT	CASSAYLAGGPTDTQYF
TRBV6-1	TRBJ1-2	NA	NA	TGTGCCAGCAGTGGGCTGTGGGGGGATGGCTACACCTTC	CASSGLWGDGYTF
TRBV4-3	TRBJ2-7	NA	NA	TGCGCCAGCAGCCAAGGAGCGAGTTTGAGCGGCTCCTACGAGCAGTACTTC	CASSQGASLSGSYEQYF
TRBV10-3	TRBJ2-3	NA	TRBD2	TGTGCCATCAATGGAGGGACTAGCGGGAGCACAGATACGCAGTATTTT	CAINGGTSGSTDTQYF
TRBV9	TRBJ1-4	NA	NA	TGTGCCAGCAGCGCCCACAGGGTTGCGAATGAAAAACTGTTTTTT	CASSAHRVANEKLFF
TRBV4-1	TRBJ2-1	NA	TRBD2	TGCGCCAGCAGCCAAATTCTCGGGGCGGGAGCACGGAATGAGCAGTTCTTC	CASSQILGAGARNEQFF
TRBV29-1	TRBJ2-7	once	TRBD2	TGCAGCGTTCGCAGCGGGGGCTTCCACTACGAGCAGTACTTC	CSVRSGGFHYEQYF
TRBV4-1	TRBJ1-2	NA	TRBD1	TGCGCCAGCAGCCAGCCGGACAGGGTGATCGATGGCTACACCTTC	CASSQPDRVIDGYTF
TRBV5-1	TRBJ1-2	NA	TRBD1	TGCGCCAGCAGTTACGGACAGGGTGTCTATGGCTACACCTTC	CASSYGQGVYGYTF
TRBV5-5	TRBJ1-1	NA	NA	TGTGCCAGCAGCTTGGCAGGGACTACTGAAGCTTTCTTT	CASSLAGTTEAFF
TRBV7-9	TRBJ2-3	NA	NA	TGTGCCAGCAGCCCTTATCGACACGCGGGAACCACAGATACGCAGTATTTT	CASSPYRHAGTTDTQYF
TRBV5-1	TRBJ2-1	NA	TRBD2	TGCGCCAGCAGCCCACTAGCGGGGTCCTACAATGAGCAGTTCTTC	CASSPLAGSYNEQFF
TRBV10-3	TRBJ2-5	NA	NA	TGTGCCATCAGTGACTCGAGGCTAGCAGGCCAGTACTTC	CAISDSRLAGQYF
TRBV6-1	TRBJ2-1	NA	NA	TGTGCCAGCAGTGACTCGGCGGGCCTATACAATGAGCAGTTCTTC	CASSDSAGLYNEQFF
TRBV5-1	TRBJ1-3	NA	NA	TGCGCCAGCAGCTTGGAGGCGGGTTCGGCTGGAAACACCATATATTTT	CASSLEAGSAGNTIYF
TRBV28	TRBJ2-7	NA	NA	TGTGCCAGCAGCCTCGCGGGTTACGAGCAGTACTTC	CASSLAGYEQYF
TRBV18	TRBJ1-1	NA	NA	TGTGCCAGCTCACCGGCAGGGGTCGGGAACACTGAAGCTTTCTTT	CASSPAGVGNTEAFF
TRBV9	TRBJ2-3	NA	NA	TGTGCCAGCAGCGCGGGGAGCACAGATACGCAGTATTTT	CASSAGSTDTQYF
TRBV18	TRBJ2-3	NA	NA	TGTGCCAGCTCGCTGGGCATCCGGGATAACACAGATACGCAGTATTTT	CASSLGIRDNTDTQYF
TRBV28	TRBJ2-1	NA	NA	TGTGCCAGCACCCTCCTAAGACAGCCAGGCAATGAGCAGTTCTTC	CASTLLRQPGNEQFF
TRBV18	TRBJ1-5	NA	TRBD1	TGTGCCAGCTCACCTGGGGGACAGGGAGGCAATCAGCCCCAGCATTTT	CASSPGGQGGNQPQHF
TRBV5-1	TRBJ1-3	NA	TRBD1	TGCGCCAGCAGTTCCCGGGACAGGGTGAGCTCTGGAAACACCATATATTTT	CASSSRDRVSSGNTIYF
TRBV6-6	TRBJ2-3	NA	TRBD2	TGTGCCAGCAGGCAGCGGGGGCAGACAGATACGCAGTATTTT	CASRQRGQTDTQYF
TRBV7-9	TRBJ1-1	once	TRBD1	TGTGCCAGCAGCTTAGGAGGGGGCAATGAAGCTTTCTTT	CASSLGGGNEAFF
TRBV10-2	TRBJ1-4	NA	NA	TGCGCCAGCAGTGGAGATGTCAGGGCTGAAAAACTGTTTTTT	CASSGDVRAEKLFF
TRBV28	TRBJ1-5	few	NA	TGTGCCAGCACCATGGGGGGGGCAGGGAATCAGCCCCAGCATTTT	CASTMGGAGNQPQHF
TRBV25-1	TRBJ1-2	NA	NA	TGTGCCAGCAGACCGGACGGGAGGAACTATGGCTACACCTTC	CASRPDGRNYGYTF
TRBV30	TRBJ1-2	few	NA	TGTGCCTGGAGTTTCACATATGGCTACACCTTC	CAWSFTYGYTF
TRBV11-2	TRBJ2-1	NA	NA	TGTGCCAGCAGCCGTACTAGTAAAGAGGGCAATGAGCAGTTCTTC	CASSRTSKEGNEQFF
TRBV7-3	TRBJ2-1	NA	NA	TGTGCCAGCAGCTTAACGCGTAACAATGAGCAGTTCTTC	CASSLTRNNEQFF